This TCR beta chain was sequenced for a study of cytomegalovirus exposure and HLA in healthy donors. Notes on the study in general: Available immune exposure information covered CMV serostatus only.

Of note for this clone: Its antigen is undetermined.

60 Vbeta and 13 Jbeta primers were used in PCR. TCRdb keeps only in-frame clones here, not all; method: immunoSEQ multiplex PCR. The sample includes tens of thousands of clones. CDR1 and CDR2 from the germline V gene are SGHRS and YFSETQ. This CDR3 spans 18 amino acids. The V segment lost 4 bases and the J segment 0 bases; nucleotides outside the gene matches: 8. Sequencing was carried out using PBMCs. V and J are TRBV5-1 and TRBJ2-7, with 15 nucleotides matching TRBD2. The clonotype comes from a female donor in good health and CMV-seropositive. The CDR3: CASSPGLAGGPSSYEQYF. The CDR3 DNA follows: TGCGCCAGCAGCCCGGGACTAGCGGGGGGACCGAGCTCCTACGAGCAGTACTTC.